What follows describes a single T cell receptor (beta chain). Its antigen is not known. Between the trimmed V and J ends, which lost 0 bases and 3 bases, there was a span of 11 bases. This CDR3 has 15 residues. Germline V gene data show CDR1 as MNHEY and CDR2 as SVGAGI. Amplification used 60 Vbeta primers and 13 Jbeta primers. Sequencing was performed with immunoSEQ multiplex PCR; in TCRdb, only in-frame clones are kept and a portion is missing. The sample consists of around 45,000 clones, more than 45% of them appearing once. These data originate in a study of cytomegalovirus exposure and HLA in healthy donors. The overall study: In terms of ancestry, the Caucasian-associated cluster contained roughly 80% of the approximately 400 genotyped donors. Study results and limitations: Exclusion applied to some V segments, including TRBV6-2 and TRBV6-3, as they were indistinguishable. Later on, an analysis tied roughly 17,000 TCR beta sequences to HLA alleles at 0.05 false discovery rate.

This chain joins TRBV6-5 and TRBJ1-1, with a weak D call TRBD1 (5 bases). Material: PBMCs. The origin of this receptor is a man aged 60 to 69 in good health and CMV-seronegative. The CDR3 DNA is TGTGCCAGCAGTTACTCAGGGACTGGGTACACTGAAGCTTTCTTT. Translating it yields CASSYSGTGYTEAFF.